The 22 T cell receptor beta chains presented below share a single source sample, sequenced in a study of T cells in Graves' hyperthyroidism and ophthalmopathy. The CDR3 regions of TCR beta were amplified from RNA transcripts. TCR CDR3 regions were first amplified by RT-PCR with HTBI primers. A single record per CDR3 protein comes from TCRdb applying MiXCR to the multiplex PCR reads. The sample includes roughly 380,000 distinct CDR3 sequences, about 14% seen only once; the top ten take more than 9.5%. The sample taken for sequencing was blood. The receptors were gathered from a woman aged 55-75 years with Graves' hyperthyroidism.

Ten or more counts support this clonotype. The chain carries TRBV29-1 and TRBJ2-5, with D tentatively TRBD1 (5 bases). V was trimmed by 4 bases and J by 5 bases, leaving 14 bases between them. Germline assignment: CDR1 SQVTM and CDR2 ANQGSEA. The CDR3 totals 13 residues. The chain's CDR3 is CSVGLRVRETQYF. CDR3 nucleotide sequence: TGCAGCGTTGGACTCAGGGTTCGGGAGACCCAGTACTTC. Drawing the rest from reference TRBV29-1 and TRBJ2-5, the complete variable domain is SAVISQKPSRDICQRGTSLTIQCQVDSQVTMMFWYRQQPGQSLTLIATANQGSEATYESGFVIDKFPISRPNLTFSTLTVSNMSPEDSSIYLCSVGLRVRETQYFGPGTRLLVL.

The rearrangement joins TRBV30 to TRBJ1-4; D ambiguous. V lost 5 bases, J lost 7 bases, and 17 bases lay in between. CDR3 length equals 14 residues. CDR1 is GTSNPN and CDR2 is SVGIG in the germline V gene (reference sequence). DNA of the CDR3: TGTGCCTGGGGGTCCAAAGACGGAACTGAAAAACTGTTTTTT. Translating gives CAWGSKDGTEKLFF. The variable domain in full, completed from reference TRBV30 and TRBJ1-4, reads SQTIHQWPATLVQPVGSPLSLECTVEGTSNPNLYWYRQAAGRGLQLLFYSVGIGQISSEVPQNLSASRPQDRQFILSSKKLLLSDSGFYLCAWGSKDGTEKLFFGSGTQLSVL.

At least ten counts were recorded for this clonotype. J is TRBJ1-1 and V is TRBV18, with TRBD1 identical over 8 bases. From germline, CDR1 is KGHSH and CDR2 LQKENI. The CDR3 spans 18 residues. V gave up 3 bases and J gave up 4 bases; unmatched junction bases: 16. CDR3 residues: CASSPPPGQGQYGTEAFF. DNA of the CDR3: TGTGCCAGCTCACCCCCACCCGGACAGGGCCAGTATGGCACTGAAGCTTTCTTT.

The rearrangement joins TRBV24-1 to TRBJ1-2; D call uncertain. Germline assignment: CDR1 KGHDR and CDR2 SFDVKD. Deletions cut 0 bases from V and 2 bases from J, with 15 bases between. This CDR3 is built from 17 residues. The CDR3 spells CATSDLVWGAGNYGYTF. The CDR3 region has the DNA TGTGCCACCAGTGATTTGGTCTGGGGAGCTGGGAACTATGGCTACACCTTC.

This clonotype occurred a few times. The CDR3 end shows no conserved phenylalanine or tryptophan, and so a read error is likely. This chain links TRBV20-1 with TRBJ2-7; TRBD1 matches at 10 bases. Germline assignment: CDR1 DFQATT and CDR2 SNEGSKA (reference sequence). This CDR3 region has 12 residues. Trimming at V came to 3 bases and at J to 7 bases, leaving 3 bases not matched to a gene. The CDR3 DNA sequence: TGCAGTGCTAGCGACAGGGGGCGGGAGCAGTACCTC. Protein: CSASDRGREQYL.

The chain has TRBV15 and TRBJ2-5, with D perhaps TRBD2 (6 bases). V lost 1 base and J lost 6, with 9 bases in between. The CDR3 has 13 amino acids. Germline V gives CDR1 LNHNV, CDR2 YYDKDF (reference sequence). This CDR3 reads CATSRAGSQTQYF. Written as DNA, the CDR3 is TGTGCCACCAGCAGAGCCGGGAGTCAGACCCAGTACTTC.

This clonotype was seen at least ten times. The chain couples TRBV28 to TRBJ2-7; 9 bases are shared with TRBD1. Germline CDR1 MDHEN, CDR2 SYDVKM. This CDR3 is 15 amino acids long. With 1 base clipped from V and 1 base from J, the junction kept 2 bases outside the gene matches. CDR3 nucleotides: TGTGCCAGCAGTTTATCCGGGACAGGGTCCTACGAGCAGTACTTC. Protein sequence: CASSLSGTGSYEQYF. The whole variable domain, filled in from reference TRBV28 and TRBJ2-7, reads DVKVTQSSRYLVKRTGEKVFLECVQDMDHENMFWYRQDPGLGLRLIYFSYDVKMKEKGDIPEGYSVSREKKERFSLILESASTNQTSMYLCASSLSGTGSYEQYFGPGTRLTVT.

Ten or more counts support this clonotype. V is TRBV20-1 and J is TRBJ2-7; 13 bases fit TRBD2. The CDR3 covers 13 residues. Trimming cost V 5 bases and J 3 bases; bases outside gene matches: 1. Germline V gives CDR1 DFQATT, CDR2 SNEGSKA (reference sequence). In nucleotides, the CDR3 is TGCAGTGCTGGGACTAGCGGGATCTACGAGCAGTACTTC. Its protein is CSAGTSGIYEQYF.

This clonotype was seen many times. The chain has TRBV28 and TRBJ2-6; 11 bases fit TRBD2. The trim removed 3 bases at V and 1 base at J, leaving 8 bases unmatched. Looked up from germline, CDR1 is MDHEN and CDR2 is SYDVKM. The CDR3 is made up of 19 amino acids. DNA for the CDR3: TGTGCCAGCAGTTTGGGAACTAGCGGGAGTTGGTCTGGGGCCAACGTCCTGACTTTC. Its protein is CASSLGTSGSWSGANVLTF.

This clonotype appeared many times. The V and J genes are TRBV11-3 and TRBJ2-1; 13 bases are a match to TRBD2. Germline values: CDR1 SGHNT, CDR2 YENEEA. The CDR3 consists of 17 residues. The J segment lost 8 bases and the V segment lost 1 base, leaving 8 bases of the junction unmatched. The CDR3 loop is CASSLGLAGGTSDEQFF. The CDR3 DNA reads TGTGCCAGCAGCTTAGGACTAGCGGGAGGAACATCAGATGAGCAGTTCTTC.

This clonotype was observed many times. The chain joins TRBV11-2 to TRBJ2-2, with D perhaps TRBD2 (5 bases). Deletions cut 4 bases from V and 4 bases from J, with 10 bases between. CDR3 length equals 14 residues. Germline CDR1 SGHAT, CDR2 FQNNGV. The CDR3 sequence: CASSSPSFTGELFF. Here the CDR3 DNA reads TGTGCCAGCAGCTCCCCTAGCTTCACCGGGGAGCTGTTTTTT.

This clonotype was seen repeatedly, ten times or more. This chain links TRBV3-1 with TRBJ2-3, with D hard to call. Germline V gene lookup returns CDR1 LGHDT and CDR2 YNNKEL (reference sequence). With 2 bases removed from V and 7 bases from J, the gap between germline ends came to 7 bases. The CDR3 length is 12 residues. CDR3 sequence: CASSQIRNTQYF. DNA for the CDR3: TGTGCCAGCAGCCAAATCCGGAATACGCAGTATTTT.

This clonotype has a count of ten or more. The V gene is TRBV20-1, the J gene TRBJ2-1, with 9 bases lining up with TRBD2. Looked up from germline, CDR1 is DFQATT and CDR2 is SNEGSKA (reference sequence). Trimming took 3 bases from V and 4 from J; bases not matched to a gene: 7. The CDR3 loop spans 15 amino acids. The CDR3 reads CSASPATSGYNEQFF. The DNA for the CDR3 is TGCAGTGCTAGTCCCGCGACTAGCGGATACAATGAGCAGTTCTTC.

This clonotype was detected ten times or more. The CDR3 loop is CASSLGTGSPYEQYF. The CDR3 nucleotides are TGTGCCAGCAGTCTCGGGACAGGGAGCCCCTACGAGCAGTACTTC. The chain employs TRBV27 and TRBJ2-7; TRBD1 matches at 9 bases. This CDR3 is 15 amino acids long. Germline V gene data show CDR1 as MNHEY and CDR2 as SMNVEV (reference sequence). The junction had 7 bases not matched to a gene; V was cut back by 5 bases and J by 2 bases.

The rearrangement joins TRBV5-1 to TRBJ2-1; TRBD2 aligns across 11 bases. Losses at the gene ends were 5 bases for V and 8 bases for J; bases not matched to a gene: 9. This CDR3 is 15 amino acids long. Germline lookup yields CDR1 SGHRS and CDR2 YFSETQ. The CDR3 is CASSPGTSGSHEQFF. In DNA form, the CDR3 reads TGCGCCAGCAGTCCCGGGACTAGCGGCTCCCATGAGCAGTTCTTC.

This clonotype was counted many times. V and J are TRBV6-1 and TRBJ1-2, with D possibly being TRBD1 (5 bases). Germline CDR1 reads MNHNS; CDR2 reads SASEGT. V was shortened by 3 bases and J by 0 bases, with 14 bases between the two germline ends. This CDR3 has 16 amino acids. CDR3 sequence reads: CASSETTKGPNYGYTF. CDR3 sequence (DNA): TGTGCCAGCAGTGAGACGACGAAGGGACCTAACTATGGCTACACCTTC.

This clonotype was detected a few times. The rearrangement uses TRBV7-9 and TRBJ1-6; the match to TRBD1 covers 8 bases. The CDR3 totals 15 residues. After removal of 5 bases from V and 9 bases from J, the junction contained 9 bases not matched to a gene. Germline V gene lookup returns CDR1 SEHNR and CDR2 FQNEAQ (reference sequence). CDR3: CASSETGDSGSPLHF. CDR3 bases: TGTGCCAGCAGCGAGACAGGGGACTCGGGTTCACCCCTCCACTTT.

The chain joins TRBV20-1 to TRBJ2-2, with D perhaps matching TRBD1 or TRBD2 (6 bases each). Germline assignment: CDR1 DFQATT and CDR2 SNEGSKA (reference sequence). CDR3 length equals 16 residues. The V and J ends lost 0 bases and 3 bases respectively, with 14 bases between them. In nucleotides, the CDR3 is TGCAGTGCTAGAGATAGGGGGGTCAGGGACACCGGGGAGCTGTTTTTT. It yields the protein CSARDRGVRDTGELFF.

On this clonotype: The junction does not match germline at one end; this may be a read error. The CDR3 DNA is TGTGCCAGCAGCCGAAGGGGGGGACAGGATAACTATGACTACACCTTC. This sequence encodes CASSRRGGQDNYDYTF. The chain employs TRBV4-2 and TRBJ1-2; 8 nucleotides align to TRBD1. The CDR3 is 16 amino acids. Germline V gene sequence: CDR1 LGHNA, CDR2 YNFKEQ.

This clonotype has ten or more counts. The chain uses TRBV7-8 and TRBJ2-3; D possibly corresponds to TRBD2 (6 bases). CDR3 length: 15 residues. Germline lookup yields CDR1 SGHVS and CDR2 FQNEAQ. V was clipped by 6 bases and J by 1 base, with 14 bases between them. In DNA, the CDR3 is TGTGCCAGCAGTTACTTCGGAGGGGGCACAGATACGCAGTATTTT. It codes for CASSYFGGGTDTQYF.

The chain has TRBV19 and TRBJ2-2; maybe TRBD2 (6 bases). V dropped 1 base and J dropped 8 bases, with 14 bases sitting between them. This CDR3 contains 15 residues. Germline lookup yields CDR1 LNHDA and CDR2 SQIVND (reference sequence). In nucleotides, the CDR3 is TGTGCCAGTAGTATAGTAGCGGTCCCGGCTGGGGAGCTGTTTTTT. Its protein product is CASSIVAVPAGELFF.

This clonotype was found many times. The junction shows a germline mismatch at one end, possibly a read error. This sequence joins TRBV7-2 and TRBJ2-3; possibly TRBD1 for D (5 bases). Germline lookup yields CDR1 SGHTA and CDR2 FQGNSA. The CDR3 is 15 residues long. The CDR3 bases are TGTGCCAGCAGCCCTGCTGCTGTGAAGGGGTATACGCGGTATTTT. Translating gives CASSPAAVKGYTRYF.